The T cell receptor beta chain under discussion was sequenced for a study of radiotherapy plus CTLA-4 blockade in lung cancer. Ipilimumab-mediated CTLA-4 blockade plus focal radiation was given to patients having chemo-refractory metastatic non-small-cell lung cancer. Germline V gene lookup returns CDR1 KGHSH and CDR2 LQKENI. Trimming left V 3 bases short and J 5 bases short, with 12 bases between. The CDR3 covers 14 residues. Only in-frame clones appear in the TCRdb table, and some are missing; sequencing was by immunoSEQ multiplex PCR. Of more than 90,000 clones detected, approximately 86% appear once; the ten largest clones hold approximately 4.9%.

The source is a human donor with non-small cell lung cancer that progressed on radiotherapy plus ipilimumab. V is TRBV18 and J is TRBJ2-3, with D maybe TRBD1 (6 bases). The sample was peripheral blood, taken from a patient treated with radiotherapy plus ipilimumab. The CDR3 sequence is CASSPGAIGDTQYF. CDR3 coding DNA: TGTGCCAGCTCACCGGGGGCAATAGGAGATACGCAGTATTTT. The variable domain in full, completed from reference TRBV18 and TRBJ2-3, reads NAGVMQNPRHLVRRRGQEARLRCSPMKGHSHVYWYRQLPEEGLKFMVYLQKENIIDESGMPKERFSAEFPKEGPSILRIQQVVRGDSAAYFCASSPGAIGDTQYFGPGTRLTVL.